This section outlines one T cell receptor (beta chain) sequence together with its context. The antigen is not known. These data originate in a study of T cell responses to AZD1222 COVID-19 vaccine. General observations from the study: The study sampled repertoires only after the peak T cell response. White British ancestry dominated among donors, who included more females, and clonal diversity was possibly underestimated.

Profiling relied on immunoSEQ multiplex PCR, and the TCRdb table lists in-frame clones only, not all of them. The repertoire holds approximately 100,000 clones, with 90% as singletons. The CDR3 loop spans 12 amino acids. V lost 8 bases to trimming and J lost 8 bases, with 13 bases between them. Germline-derived CDR1 and CDR2 are MNHEY and SVGAGI. V and J are TRBV6-5 and TRBJ1-5; possible D gene TRBD1, 5 bases. This clonotype was obtained from an adult in good health. Source: peripheral blood, taken on day 0 of AZD1222 vaccination. This CDR3 reads CASCWGWEPQHF. The CDR3, as DNA: TGTGCCAGCTGTTGGGGGTGGGAGCCCCAGCATTTT.